This TCR beta chain derives from a study of graft-versus-host responses after intestinal transplantation (dated by TCRdb to 2020 to 2023). With respect to the entire study: The transplants that recipients received were multivisceral, liver-intestinal, or isolated intestinal. Anti-thymocyte globulin induction was given to all recipients, followed by maintenance tacrolimus and steroids for roughly 3 years. After intestinal transplantation, graft-versus-host and host-versus-graft alloreactive T cell clones were followed in the graft, circulation and bone marrow using bulk TCR-beta CDR3 sequencing. Alloreactive clones were identified by sequencing pre-transplant mixed lymphocyte reaction products and comparing these products with unstimulated pre-transplant donor and recipient T cells. The cohort enrolled about two dozen intestinal transplant recipients, one of whom was a retransplant, and a few patients without pretransplant specimens were excluded. Donor T cell macrochimerism was defined as a peak of at least 4% donor T cells among recipient peripheral blood mononuclear cells. Samples from a few later patients were sequenced in-house on an Illumina MiSeq with MiXCR processing rather than by the commercial service.

Summary of the overall study and its limitations: In the allografts of patients with donor T cell macrochimerism, GvH to HvG T cell clonal ratios were high. The conclusions were limited by the relatively low number and heterogeneity of the intestinal transplant patients. Early after transplant, peak levels of circulating GvH clones were found to be associated with declines in HvG clones. GvH clones were found in recipient bone marrow, and some of the GvH clones appeared earlier in ileal mucosa or blood, which is consistent with an intestinal mucosal origin.

Libraries were built with the immunoSEQ multiplex PCR assay. For most patients, genomic DNA was isolated with the Qiagen DNeasy Blood and Tissue Kit and shipped frozen to Adaptive Biotechnologies for TCR sequencing. For most patients, genomic DNA was subjected to high-throughput TCR-beta CDR3 sequencing by Adaptive Biotechnologies. The study's own analysis went as follows. Adaptive's ImmunoSEQ software was the source of the TCR sequencing data for roughly 19 patients, while a few other patients were processed with MiXCR and VDJtools. To correct CD4 versus CD8 sorting errors, sequences present in both subsets at a frequency ratio below 5:1 were removed. Because the origin of CDR3 nucleotide sequences shared between donor and recipient could not be assigned, those sequences were removed. To count as alloreactive, a clone needed at least 2-fold expansion over unstimulated cells and a minimum CFSE-low frequency of 0.002% (template counts) or 0.001% (read counts). Mappable clones were those detected in sequenced pre-transplant spleen, lymph node, or MLR CFSE-low populations of the donor or recipient. Cumulative frequency of alloreactive clones was calculated as a percentage of all sequences weighted by copy number. The immuneACCESS repertoire file appears here via TCRdb, limited to in-frame rearrangements. These files lack a portion of the clones; in checked studies, under half of the deficit traces to unresolved V genes, and the cause of the others is not known. V, J and clone size reflect that table, while D and trimming were determined from the DNA. The sample contains about 120,000 clones, 85% to 95% of them found a single time. Over 2.5% of the sample is taken by the ten largest.

The sample's time point label is to be understood as: cells obtained before transplantation from donor or recipient. CD3+CD4+ and CD3+CD8+ populations were FACS-sorted from unstimulated pre-transplant donor and recipient cells taken from spleen or lymph nodes. Notes on this clone: Its antigen specificity is not known. One base away there is no much larger clone; base qualities are not given.

The sequence derives from a human donor who received an intestinal transplant. The specimen was unstimulated CD8+ T cells sorted from spleen or lymph node cells, collected before intestinal transplant.

The nucleotide sequence is TGTGCCAGCAGCTTCACAGATACGCAGTATTTT. The translation is CASSFTDTQYF. The sequence joins TRBV5-6 to TRBJ2-3; the D segment cannot be called with confidence. Reading from cysteine to phenylalanine, the CDR3 counts 11 amino acids. Just CDR3 DNA is preserved here, 33 bases in frame from base 1. V is clipped by 2 bases and J by 2 bases, and the sequence between their germline boundaries is 0 bases long. According to the germline V gene, CDR1 reads SGHDT and CDR2 reads YYEEEE.